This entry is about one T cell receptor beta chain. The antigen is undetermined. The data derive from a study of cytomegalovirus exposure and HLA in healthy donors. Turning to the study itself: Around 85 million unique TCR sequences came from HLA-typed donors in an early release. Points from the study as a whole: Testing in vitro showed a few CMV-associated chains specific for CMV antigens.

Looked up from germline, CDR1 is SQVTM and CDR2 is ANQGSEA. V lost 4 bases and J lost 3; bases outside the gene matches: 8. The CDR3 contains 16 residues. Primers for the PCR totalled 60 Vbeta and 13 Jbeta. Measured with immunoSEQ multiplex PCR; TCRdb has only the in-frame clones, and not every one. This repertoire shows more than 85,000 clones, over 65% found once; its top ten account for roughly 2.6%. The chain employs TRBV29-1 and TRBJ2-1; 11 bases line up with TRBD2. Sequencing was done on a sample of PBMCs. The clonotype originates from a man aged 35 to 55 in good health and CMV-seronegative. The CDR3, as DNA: TGCAGCGTTGGCGGGGAGGGACTAGCGGTCTACAATGAGCAGTTCTTC. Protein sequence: CSVGGEGLAVYNEQFF.